This T cell receptor beta chain was obtained from a study of tumor-infiltrating lymphocytes in localized non-small cell lung cancer. Concerning this clone: The antigen is undetermined.

Regarding the study as a whole: Different pieces of the same tissue were used for each assay. Only some patients had TCR sequencing, depending on available tissue. Tumors had more T cell infiltration than uninvolved lung, per TCRbeta sequencing and CD3 counts. No link was found between tumor T-cell fraction and recurrence-free survival.

Profiling relied on immunoSEQ multiplex PCR, and the TCRdb table lists in-frame clones only, not all of them. The data hold about 29,000 clones, with approximately 85% observed a single time. The CDR3 has 15 residues. Germline values: CDR1 SGHVS, CDR2 FQNEAQ. V dropped 5 bases and J dropped 11; count of bases not matched to a gene: 17. The material sequenced was lung tumor tissue. The rearrangement joins TRBV7-8 to TRBJ1-1, with 7 bases aligning to TRBD1. This receptor was identified in a human donor with non-small cell lung cancer. The CDR3 bases are TGTGCCAGCAGCAAGGGACAGTCTAATGGGGCGACTGCTTTCTTT. Protein product: CASSKGQSNGATAFF.